This TCR beta chain is drawn from a study of CD8+ T cells in alopecia areata. Across the study: For 6 to 18 months, tofacitinib was taken, and 6 months off drug followed.

The V gene lost 4 bases and the J gene lost 9 bases, with 13 bases spanning the gap. Germline lookup yields CDR1 SGHDN and CDR2 FVKESK. This CDR3 comprises 13 residues. The sequencing template was cDNA reverse transcribed from extracted RNA. The protocol was immunoSEQ multiplex PCR, while the TCRdb copy is restricted to in-frame clones and leaves out a portion. The sample contains over 150,000 clones, 45% to 75% of which appear only once. This sample's treatment: oral pan-JAK inhibitor, 5-10 mg twice daily. It was from alopecia areata patients that lesional scalp punch biopsies and peripheral blood were collected.

The V and J genes are TRBV14 and TRBJ2-1, with D possibly being TRBD2 (6 bases). The sample here was CD4+ T cells sorted from blood, taken at week 4, from a patient treated with tofacitinib. The sequence was collected from a human donor with alopecia areata. The CDR3 region has the DNA TGTGCCAGCAGCCTTCGACTAGGCGGTGAGCAGTTCTTC. It encodes CASSLRLGGEQFF.